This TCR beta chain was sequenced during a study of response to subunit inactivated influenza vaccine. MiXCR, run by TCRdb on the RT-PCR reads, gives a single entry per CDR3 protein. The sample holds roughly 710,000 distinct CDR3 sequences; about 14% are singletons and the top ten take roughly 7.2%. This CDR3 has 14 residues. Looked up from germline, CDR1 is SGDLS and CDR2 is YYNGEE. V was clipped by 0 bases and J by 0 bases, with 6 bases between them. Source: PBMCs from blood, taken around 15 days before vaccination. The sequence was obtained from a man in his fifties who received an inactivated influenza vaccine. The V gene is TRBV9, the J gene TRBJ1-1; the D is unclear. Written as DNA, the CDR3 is TGTGCCAGCAGCGTAGTTAGCGTGAACACTGAAGCTTTCTTT. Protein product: CASSVVSVNTEAFF.